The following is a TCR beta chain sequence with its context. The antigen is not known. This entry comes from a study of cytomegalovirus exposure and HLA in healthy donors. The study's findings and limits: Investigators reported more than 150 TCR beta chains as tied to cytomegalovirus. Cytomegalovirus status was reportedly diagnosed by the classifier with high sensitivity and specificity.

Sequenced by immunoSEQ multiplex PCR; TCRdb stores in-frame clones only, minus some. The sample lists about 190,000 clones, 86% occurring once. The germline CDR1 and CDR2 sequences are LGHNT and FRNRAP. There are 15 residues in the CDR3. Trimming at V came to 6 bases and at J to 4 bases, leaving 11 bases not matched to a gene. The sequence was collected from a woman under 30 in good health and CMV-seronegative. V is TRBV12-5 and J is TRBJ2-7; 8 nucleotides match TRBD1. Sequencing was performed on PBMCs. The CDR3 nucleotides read TGTGCTAGTGGATACGACAGGGGTGATTTTTACGAGCAGTACTTC. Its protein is CASGYDRGDFYEQYF.